This T cell receptor (beta chain) was sequenced in a study of T cells after posttransplantation cyclophosphamide (dated by TCRdb to about 2016). For the study in its entirety: T cell repertoire reconstitution was tracked by TRB sequencing after myeloablative bone marrow transplantation in which posttransplantation cyclophosphamide was used as GVHD prophylaxis. Samples from some 40 PTCy-treated patients, along with samples from about 16 of their related bone marrow donors, underwent antigen receptor sequencing. Blood from all 30 or so PTCy patients who had 1-year posttransplant specimens underwent TRB sequencing. In 3 patients, up to 3 additional blood samples taken between 2 and 5.2 years after transplant also underwent TRB sequencing, as did pretransplant blood from several patients. Because TRA and TRB clonality correlated tightly in several samples, later TCR analyses were limited to TRB. Public TRB sequences were compared against a database of over 3,000 sequences linked to responses to pathogens, tumor antigens, self-antigens and alloantigens.

TRB sequencing used genomic DNA with the immunoSEQ assay at survey resolution or the hsTCRB kit. The authors' analysis ran thus. The immunoSEQ software was used for initial read processing, and the LymphoSeq R package was used for repertoire analyses. Clonality was computed as 1 minus normalized Shannon entropy, and a Gini coefficient was also calculated for each TRB dataset. Phenotypes of unsorted samples were inferred by mapping TRB sequences from sorted subsets of the recipient or donor onto unsorted samples of the same recipient. TCRdb mirrors the immuneACCESS table, restricted to in-frame sequences. Some clones are absent from its copies; in checked studies, under half trace to an unresolved V gene, and the reason for the others is unknown. V and J calls and clone size are as listed in that table; D and trimming were resolved from the DNA. In this sample the table shows about 16,000 clones, approximately 81% of which occur a single time. In total, the top ten clones hold around 28% of the sample.

Inclusive of the bounding cysteine and phenylalanine, the CDR3 is 15 residues long. The DNA shown is the 45-base CDR3, in frame from base 1. Via the germline V gene, CDR1 is MDHEN and CDR2 SYDVKM. Trimming removed 5 bases from V and 7 bases from J, leaving 18 bases between the germline ends. A word on this clone: Its antigen target is currently unknown. The record has no base qualities; no much larger clone is one base away.

The control cohort consisted of approximately 12 patients who had myeloablative marrow transplants with methotrexate plus a calcineurin inhibitor and who were sampled 1 year after transplant. Mononuclear cells from peripheral blood and bone marrow were separated by Ficoll-Hypaque density centrifugation and then cryopreserved. What the work shows at the level of the full study, not this receptor alone: Donor-recipient similarity was low at 1-2 months but rose over the first year, and later blood repertoires were often dominated by donor CD8+ memory clones. The TRB repertoires of T cells infiltrating skin or GI tract showed only limited overlap with the TRB repertoires of T cells in blood. Across the 45 to 55 patients, TRB clonality was highly associated with recipient CMV seropositivity and CMV reactivation, and diversity with PTCy was similar to that in the CNI/methotrexate controls.

Rearrangement joined TRBV28 to TRBJ2-1; too little of a D gene remains to name it. The receptor comes from a female patient aged 18 to 30 who received an allogeneic stem cell transplant from an unrelated donor, was CMV-positive, and had acute and chronic GVHD. After a transplant, some T cells may be of graft donor origin. This specimen was PBMCs, taken after allogeneic stem cell transplant with calcineurin inhibitor and methotrexate. The CDR3 in this case is CASSLLLVIRNEQFF. The nucleotide sequence is given as TGTGCCAGCAGTCTCTTACTGGTGATACGAAATGAGCAGTTCTTC.